The source of this TCR beta chain is a study of response to subunit inactivated influenza vaccine. Study-level findings and limits: Authors suggested that a seasonal influenza vaccination recruits few new T cells each time.

The germline V gene encodes CDR1 MNHNS and CDR2 SASEGT. The CDR3 sequence is 14 residues long. With 5 bases removed from V and 5 bases from J, the gap between germline ends came to 13 bases. TCRdb reprocessed the RT-PCR reads via MiXCR and lists one record per CDR3 protein. In the table there are fewer than 600,000 distinct CDR3 sequences, approximately 7.7% of which are singletons. On this clonotype: What it binds is unknown.

The chain is built from TRBV6-1 and TRBJ1-3; D might be TRBD1 (5 bases). The source of this sequence is a man between 50 and 75 years old who received an inactivated influenza vaccine. The starting material was PBMCs from blood, obtained roughly 24 months after vaccination. The CDR3 DNA reads as TGTGCCAGCAGTCCAGGGATGACAAGAAACACCATATATTTT. Protein product: CASSPGMTRNTIYF.